This is a list of T cell receptor beta chains from one sample in a study of blood T cells in healthy people across ages. TCRdb called the 5' RACE reads again in MiXCR, with one record for every CDR3 protein. In the table there are 750,000 to 950,000 distinct CDR3 sequences, 29% of which are singletons. These records were also assigned to another study, of T cells of mothers and their children.

Source material: blood. The receptor set was obtained from a woman aged 35 to 49 in good health. The CDR3 runs from the conserved cysteine through the conserved F or W. The D gene is left open where the match is weak. Only part of the rows carry a size: once, few, many, or a class if the clone is expanded.

V,size,D,J,CDR3,DNA
TRBV7-9,.,.,TRBJ2-3,CASSSQGYRSHDTQYF,TGTGCCAGCAGCTCCCAGGGGTACCGATCACATGATACGCAGTATTTT
TRBV28,.,.,TRBJ2-3,CASSRKALAKQSTDTQYF,TGTGCCAGCAGTAGAAAGGCGCTGGCCAAACAAAGCACAGATACGCAGTATTTT
TRBV29-1,once,.,TRBJ2-7,CSVAQGRGHEQYF,TGCAGCGTTGCCCAGGGCAGGGGCCACGAGCAGTACTTC
TRBV5-6,many,.,TRBJ2-7,CASSLDGAVEQYF,TGTGCCAGCAGCTTGGACGGGGCAGTCGAGCAGTACTTC
TRBV20-1,.,.,TRBJ1-5,CSARVGFLSNQPQHF,TGCAGTGCTAGGGTGGGGTTTCTGAGCAATCAGCCCCAGCATTTT
TRBV11-2,.,.,TRBJ1-2,CASSSPEKGVYGYTF,TGTGCCAGCAGCTCTCCAGAAAAGGGAGTATATGGCTACACCTTC
TRBV29-1,few,.,TRBJ1-1,CSVVPLSTEAFF,TGCAGCGTTGTCCCCCTTTCCACTGAAGCTTTCTTT
TRBV7-2,.,.,TRBJ1-2,CASSLVAVPGGYTF,TGTGCCAGCAGCTTAGTCGCCGTTCCGGGGGGCTACACCTTC
TRBV4-1,.,.,TRBJ2-4,CASSQVPVLSYNEQYF,TGCGCCAGCAGCCAAGTTCCCGTTCTCTCCTACAATGAGCAGTACTTC
TRBV20-1,few,.,TRBJ2-1,CSAEAVLGNEQFF,TGCAGTGCCGAGGCGGTCCTGGGGAATGAGCAGTTCTTC
TRBV11-2,.,.,TRBJ2-1,CASSLDAGRPYNEQFF,TGTGCCAGCAGCTTAGATGCGGGGCGCCCCTACAATGAGCAGTTCTTC
TRBV6-6,few,.,TRBJ1-1,CASSYFRSPEAFF,TGTGCCAGCAGTTACTTCAGGTCTCCAGAAGCTTTCTTT
TRBV5-5,.,TRBD2,TRBJ2-1,CASSLPSGGTDEQFF,TGTGCCAGCAGCTTGCCCAGCGGGGGGACTGATGAGCAGTTCTTC
TRBV7-8,few,.,TRBJ1-4,CASRRGWDEKLFF,TGTGCCAGCCGCCGGGGGTGGGATGAAAAACTGTTTTTT
TRBV5-1,few,.,TRBJ1-1,CASSLSTGKTVAFF,TGCGCCAGCAGCTTGAGCACAGGGAAAACTGTAGCTTTCTTT
TRBV5-1,.,.,TRBJ2-7,CASSLGQVSSYEQYF,TGCGCCAGCAGCTTGGGGCAGGTGAGCTCCTACGAGCAGTACTTC
TRBV7-8,few,.,TRBJ2-7,CASREDGVTYEQYF,TGTGCCAGCAGGGAGGATGGGGTAACCTACGAGCAGTACTTC
TRBV20-1,many,TRBD1,TRBJ2-7,CSAGQDRHEQYF,TGCAGTGCGGGACAGGACCGCCACGAGCAGTACTTC
TRBV27,many,.,TRBJ1-1,CASSSAELNTEAFF,TGTGCCAGCAGTAGCGCCGAGTTGAACACTGAAGCTTTCTTT
TRBV7-9,once,.,TRBJ1-2,CASSLGLELGGYTF,TGTGCCAGCAGCTTAGGGCTTGAGCTCGGGGGCTACACCTTC
TRBV14,.,.,TRBJ2-4,CASSQGGAGIQYF,TGTGCCAGCAGCCAAGGGGGGGCGGGCATTCAGTACTTC
TRBV7-8,.,.,TRBJ2-3,CASRPGTDRLGQYF,TGTGCCAGCAGACCTGGGACTGATCGGTTGGGGCAGTATTTT
TRBV15,once,.,TRBJ2-3,CATSSWTERSDTQYF,TGTGCCACCAGCAGTTGGACAGAAAGGTCAGATACGCAGTATTTT
TRBV5-1,.,TRBD1,TRBJ2-7,CASSPGQGTEAQYF,TGCGCCAGCAGCCCGGGACAGGGGACAGAGGCCCAGTACTTC
TRBV18,many,TRBD1,TRBJ2-7,CASSRQGHEQYF,TGTGCCAGCTCACGACAGGGGCACGAGCAGTACTTC
TRBV29-1,few,.,TRBJ2-2,CSVDQGAGELFF,TGCAGCGTTGACCAAGGCGCCGGGGAGCTGTTTTTT
TRBV5-1,.,TRBD1,TRBJ2-7,CAETRDSQEIRAYEQYF,TGCGCCGAGACCCGGGACAGTCAGGAAATAAGGGCCTACGAGCAGTACTTC
TRBV6-1,.,TRBD1,TRBJ2-6,CASSGTGTVSGANVLTF,TGTGCCAGCAGTGGGACCGGGACAGTCTCTGGGGCCAACGTCCTGACTTTC
TRBV29-1,few,.,TRBJ1-5,CSVSENSNQPQHF,TGCAGCGTTTCCGAGAATAGCAATCAGCCCCAGCATTTT
TRBV3-1,few,TRBD2,TRBJ2-1,CASSRLAAYNEQFF,TGTGCCAGCAGCCGACTAGCGGCGTACAATGAGCAGTTCTTC
TRBV29-1,.,.,TRBJ1-2,CSVWGGDGFYGYTF,TGCAGCGTTTGGGGGGGGGACGGATTCTATGGCTACACCTTC
TRBV12-3/TRBV12-4,.,TRBD1,TRBJ2-7,CASLGTANSYKQYF,TGTGCCAGCCTCGGGACAGCCAACTCCTACAAGCAGTACTTC